Below, 30 T cell receptor beta chains from the same sample are listed, as sequenced in a study of blood T cell repertoires in COVID-19. Clones were read by immunoSEQ multiplex PCR, and TCRdb kept only the in-frame ones, dropping some. In the table there are approximately 170,000 clones, roughly 86% of which are singletons. The source material was peripheral blood. These receptors all come from a woman of 80 years or more with COVID-19, enrolled during active disease.

The rearrangement uses TRBV6-5 and TRBJ2-7; 7 nucleotides align to TRBD1. The CDR3 is made up of 14 amino acids. V was pared by 5 bases and J by 2 bases, with 6 bases of the junction left unmatched. Germline CDR1 is MNHEY and CDR2 is SVGAGI. CDR3: CASSLFGTAYEQYF. The CDR3 nucleotides read TGTGCCAGCAGTCTGTTCGGGACAGCCTACGAGCAGTACTTC.

This clone was detected only a few times. The V call is TRBV7-2, the J call TRBJ1-2; 7 bases agree with TRBD1. Germline V lookup: CDR1 SGHTA, CDR2 FQGNSA. Trimming took 6 bases from V and 9 from J; bases not matched to a gene: 7. This CDR3 spans 12 amino acids. CDR3 amino acids: CASSRDSGRYTF. The CDR3 nucleotides read TGTGCCAGCAGTAGGGACAGTGGGCGCTACACCTTC.

Points on this clone: This CDR3 is missing its conserved last phenylalanine or tryptophan, likely due to a read error. It is unclear where the CDR3 begins or ends on the DNA, so no DNA is shown, and the CDR3 is as TCRdb lists it. This sequence joins TRBV19 and TRBJ2-7; the DNA was not used to check the table's D call, TRBD1. Per germline, CDR1 LNHDA and CDR2 SQIVND (reference sequence). The CDR3 has 9 amino acids, counting both end residues. The CDR3 loop is CAGRGQGAI.

This clone was counted only a few times. J is TRBJ1-1 and V is TRBV18; D gene unclear. Germline assignment: CDR1 KGHSH and CDR2 LQKENI. The germline V and J ends were trimmed by 4 bases and 1 base, with 7 bases remaining between them. The CDR3 spans 13 residues. The CDR3: CASSRTRNTEAFF. CDR3 bases: TGTGCCAGCTCACGAACAAGGAACACTGAAGCTTTCTTT.

The chain combines TRBV7-9 with TRBJ2-7; a weak D match, TRBD2 (6 bases). CDR1 is SEHNR and CDR2 is FQNEAQ in the germline V gene (reference sequence). V was clipped by 1 base and J by 3 bases, with 13 bases between them. The CDR3 is 15 residues long. CDR3: CASSLDGGIFYEQYF. CDR3 sequence (DNA): TGTGCCAGCAGCTTAGATGGGGGGATTTTCTACGAGCAGTACTTC.

This clone showed up just a few times. V usage is TRBV5-1 and J usage is TRBJ1-3; 9 positions match TRBD1. The J segment lost 7 bases and the V segment lost 0 bases, leaving 11 bases of the junction unmatched. The CDR3 loop spans 17 amino acids. From germline, CDR1 is SGHRS and CDR2 YFSETQ. CDR3 sequence (DNA): TGCGCCAGCAGCTTGGCACTGGACAGGGGAAGGCGGAACACCATATATTTT. It specifies CASSLALDRGRRNTIYF.

This chain uses TRBV30 with TRBJ2-1, with D possibly TRBD2 on 5 matching bases. V lost 6 bases, J lost 0 bases, and 12 bases lay in between. CDR3 size: 14 residues. CDR1 and CDR2 (germline): GTSNPN, SVGIG (reference sequence). The DNA for the CDR3 is TGTGCCTGCGGGCGGGTGAGCTCCTACAATGAGCAGTTCTTC. Translation gives CACGRVSSYNEQFF.

This clone was counted a few times. The chain couples TRBV9 to TRBJ2-1, with a weak D call TRBD1 (6 bases). Germline values: CDR1 SGDLS, CDR2 YYNGEE. The CDR3 runs 19 residues. The V end was cut by 5 bases, the J end by 1 base, with 25 bases between. The CDR3 here is CASSDQNSLQGKSYNEQFF. The CDR3 region has the DNA TGTGCCAGCAGTGACCAAAACTCCCTTCAGGGGAAATCCTACAATGAGCAGTTCTTC.

The chain is built from TRBV18 and TRBJ1-2, with unresolved D. The germline CDR1 and CDR2 sequences are KGHSH and LQKENI. This CDR3 comprises 12 residues. Deletions cut 1 base from V and 8 bases from J, with 8 bases between. The CDR3 DNA sequence: TGTGCCAGCTCACCACTACGCGAGGGCTACACCTTC. Translating gives CASSPLREGYTF.

This chain uses TRBV7-3 with TRBJ2-2; maybe TRBD2 (6 bases). Germline CDR1 SGHTA, CDR2 FQGTGA. V lost 5 bases and J 4 bases, leaving 17 bases between the germline ends. This CDR3 spans 16 amino acids. The DNA of the CDR3 is TGTGCCAGCAGCCCGAACAGCGGGCCGGGCACCGGGGAGCTGTTTTTT. Residues: CASSPNSGPGTGELFF.

This sequence joins TRBV6-2 or TRBV6-3 and TRBJ2-7, with D possibly being TRBD1 (6 bases). Germline V gene data show CDR1 as MNHEY and CDR2 as SVGEGT. This CDR3 is 15 amino acids long. V lost 4 bases and J 0 bases, leaving 13 bases between the germline ends. In DNA, the CDR3 is TGTGCCAGCAGTTCCCAGGGGCCCCTCTCCTACGAGCAGTACTTC. Protein: CASSSQGPLSYEQYF.

The count of this clone is one. Here the CDR3 reads CASSFGQDQPQHF. CDR3 bases: TGTGCCAGCAGTTTTGGGCAGGATCAGCCCCAGCATTTT. This chain joins TRBV12-3 or TRBV12-4 and TRBJ1-5; D remains unclear. V was pared by 3 bases and J by 5 bases, with 8 bases between. The CDR3 loop spans 13 amino acids.

V and J are TRBV10-3 and TRBJ2-3, with D unclear. The V end was cut by 6 bases, the J end by 4 bases, with 8 bases between. This CDR3 has 12 amino acids. Germline loops: CDR1 ENHRY, CDR2 SYGVKD. The CDR3 loop reads CAIRPESDTQYF. CDR3 in DNA: TGTGCCATCAGGCCGGAGTCAGATACGCAGTATTTT.

The chain uses TRBV13 and TRBJ2-5; 7 nucleotides align to TRBD1. From germline, CDR1 is PRHDT and CDR2 FYEKMQ (reference sequence). V shed 2 bases and J 3 bases; nucleotides not matched to a gene: 6. CDR3 length: 15 residues. CDR3 protein: CASSLNGQVEETQYF. Written as DNA, the CDR3 is TGTGCCAGCAGCTTAAATGGACAGGTTGAAGAGACCCAGTACTTC. Filled out from reference TRBV13 and TRBJ2-5, the complete variable domain reads AAGVIQSPRHLIKEKRETATLKCYPIPRHDTVYWYQQGPGQDPQFLISFYEKMQSDKGSIPDRFSAQQFSDYHSELNMSSLELGDSALYFCASSLNGQVEETQYFGPGTRLLVL.

CDR3 region: CASSAGLGYTEAFF. CDR3 DNA sequence: TGTGCCAGCAGTGCCGGACTGGGATACACTGAAGCTTTCTTT. The chain has TRBV25-1 and TRBJ1-1; no reliable D call. The germline gives CDR1 MGHDK, CDR2 SYGVNS. This CDR3 region has 14 residues. Trimming cost V 4 bases and J 3 bases, with 12 bases left between them.

The chain carries TRBV28 and TRBJ2-1, with D tentatively TRBD2 (6 bases). There are 14 residues in the CDR3. With 7 bases removed from V and 4 bases from J, the gap between germline ends came to 14 bases. Per germline, CDR1 MDHEN and CDR2 SYDVKM. The CDR3 is CASMGGWGYNEQFF. The CDR3 DNA sequence: TGTGCCAGCATGGGGGGATGGGGATACAATGAGCAGTTCTTC.

The chain couples TRBV2 to TRBJ1-6, with TRBD1 identical over 7 bases. This CDR3 is 14 amino acids long. Germline CDR1 is SNHLY and CDR2 is FYNNEI. The junction had 2 bases not matched to a gene; V was cut back by 5 bases and J by 4 bases. Written as DNA, the CDR3 is TGTGCCAGCAGTCCGGGACAGTATAATTCACCCCTCCACTTT. Amino acids: CASSPGQYNSPLHF.

The V and J genes are TRBV2 and TRBJ1-2; TRBD1 agrees at 8 bases. The V gene's germline CDR1 is SNHLY and CDR2 FYNNEI. The CDR3 contains 14 residues. J was trimmed by 8 bases and V by 7 bases; bases with no gene match: 12. The CDR3 region has the DNA TGTGCCAGCAACCCTCAGGGGGCAGGACTCGGCTACACCTTC. Protein sequence: CASNPQGAGLGYTF. Supplemented by reference TRBV2 and TRBJ1-2, the full variable domain reads EPEVTQTPSHQVTQMGQEVILRCVPISNHLYFYWYRQILGQKVEFLVSFYNNEISEKSEIFDDQFSVERPDGSNFTLKIRSTKLEDSAMYFCASNPQGAGLGYTFGSGTRLTVV.

V usage is TRBV7-3 and J usage is TRBJ1-1; D gene unclear. CDR3 length: 13 residues. Germline V gene data show CDR1 as SGHTA and CDR2 as FQGTGA. The V and J ends lost 5 bases and 3 bases respectively, with 10 bases between them. CDR3 residues: CASSVNGYTEAFF. CDR3 bases: TGTGCCAGCAGCGTAAACGGTTACACTGAAGCTTTCTTT. The full variable domain, rest sourced from reference TRBV7-3 and TRBJ1-1, is GAGVSQTPSNKVTEKGKYVELRCDPISGHTALYWYRQSLGQGPEFLIYFQGTGAADDSGLPNDRFFAVRPEGSVSTLKIQRTERGDSAVYLCASSVNGYTEAFFGQGTRLTVV.

The chain has TRBV29-1 and TRBJ2-2; 7 bases align to TRBD2. After removal of 1 base from V and 5 bases from J, the junction contained 1 base not matched to a gene. CDR3 length: 13 residues. From germline, CDR1 is SQVTM and CDR2 ANQGSEA. CDR3 loop: CSVEAAGTGELFF. CDR3 in DNA: TGCAGCGTTGAAGCAGCGGGGACCGGGGAGCTGTTTTTT.

The chain couples TRBV7-2 to TRBJ2-1; the D gene is possibly TRBD2 (6 bases). This CDR3 has 11 residues. Germline CDR1 SGHTA, CDR2 FQGNSA. V was pared by 5 bases and J by 13 bases, with 12 bases between. This CDR3 is CASSALARQFF. In DNA, the CDR3 is TGTGCCAGCAGCGCCCTAGCGCGACAGTTCTTC.

The chain couples TRBV21-1 to TRBJ2-7; TRBD1, the D gene given by the table, was not confirmed from the DNA. TRBV21-1 is shown as a pseudogene. The CDR3 totals 15 residues. CDR3 loop: CASSKYRGRAYEQYF. In nucleotides, the CDR3 is TGTGCCAGCAGCAAATACAGGGGCAGGGCCTACGAGCAGTACTTC.

J is TRBJ2-7 and V is TRBV18; 10 positions agree with TRBD1. There are 14 residues in the CDR3. Trimming removed 5 bases from V and 3 bases from J; junction bases left unmatched: 4. Germline CDR1 is KGHSH and CDR2 is LQKENI. The CDR3 spells CASSSRTGGYEQYF. The CDR3 nucleotides are TGTGCCAGCTCATCACGGACAGGGGGCTACGAGCAGTACTTC.

The rearrangement uses TRBV10-3 and TRBJ2-5; D might be TRBD2 (6 bases). CDR1 and CDR2 (germline): ENHRY, SYGVKD. The V and J ends lost 8 bases and 1 base respectively, with 17 bases between them. The CDR3 extends over 15 amino acids. The CDR3: CAIGRSGGVQETQYF. The DNA for the CDR3 is TGTGCCATCGGACGTAGTGGCGGGGTCCAAGAGACCCAGTACTTC.

The chain links TRBV18 to TRBJ2-1; 7 bases match TRBD1. Germline CDR1 reads KGHSH; CDR2 reads LQKENI. CDR3 size: 11 residues. With V trimmed by 5 bases and J by 9 bases, 1 base remained unmatched. The CDR3 spells CASSAGGEQFF. For the CDR3, the DNA is TGTGCCAGCTCAGCAGGGGGTGAGCAGTTCTTC.

This clone was counted a single time. The gene calls are TRBV4-1 and TRBJ2-7; TRBD2 aligns across 7 bases. Germline V CDR1 and CDR2: MGHRA, YSYEKL. The CDR3 totals 14 residues. The trim removed 2 bases at V and 2 bases at J, leaving 3 bases unmatched. As DNA, the CDR3 is TGCGCCAGCAGCCAACCCGGGACTACCTACGAGCAGTACTTC. Translated: CASSQPGTTYEQYF.

V usage is TRBV10-3 and J usage is TRBJ2-3; 8 bases fit TRBD2. J was trimmed by 5 bases and V by 6 bases; bases with no gene match: 10. This CDR3 is built from 15 residues. The V gene's germline CDR1 is ENHRY and CDR2 SYGVKD. The CDR3 reads CAISTGLGVKDTQYF. The CDR3 nucleotides are TGTGCCATCAGCACGGGACTAGGAGTGAAAGATACGCAGTATTTT.

The chain combines TRBV27 with TRBJ1-4; maybe TRBD1 (5 bases). Germline V gives CDR1 MNHEY, CDR2 SMNVEV (reference sequence). Trimming pared 5 bases from V and 0 bases from J, leaving 13 bases between. The CDR3 is made up of 16 amino acids. The CDR3 DNA reads as TGTGCCAGCAGTAAAAGACAGATCCCAACTAATGAAAAACTGTTTTTT. Residues: CASSKRQIPTNEKLFF.

The gene calls are TRBV9 and TRBJ2-3, with 12 positions matching TRBD2. Looked up from germline, CDR1 is SGDLS and CDR2 is YYNGEE. The CDR3 sequence is 17 residues long. After removal of 0 bases from V and 4 bases from J, the junction contained 6 bases not matched to a gene. CDR3 amino acids: CASSVAPLAGGPDTQYF. DNA of the CDR3: TGTGCCAGCAGCGTAGCCCCACTAGCGGGAGGCCCAGATACGCAGTATTTT. Full variable domain (remainder filled in from reference TRBV9 and TRBJ2-3): DSGVTQTPKHLITATGQRVTLRCSPRSGDLSVYWYQQSLDQGLQFLIQYYNGEERAKGNILERFSAQQFPDLHSELNLSSLELGDSALYFCASSVAPLAGGPDTQYFGPGTRLTVL.

Concerning this clone itself: The same CDR3 is also encoded by other DNA sequences in this sample. The V gene is TRBV18, the J gene TRBJ1-1, with unresolved D. The CDR3 totals 13 residues. Germline V gene lookup returns CDR1 KGHSH and CDR2 LQKENI. V was cut by 2 bases and J by 0 bases, with 4 bases left in between. CDR3 loop: CASSPEMNTEAFF. CDR3 coding DNA: TGTGCCAGCTCACCAGAGATGAACACTGAAGCTTTCTTT. Combining the CDR3 with reference TRBV18 and TRBJ1-1 gives the whole variable domain NAGVMQNPRHLVRRRGQEARLRCSPMKGHSHVYWYRQLPEEGLKFMVYLQKENIIDESGMPKERFSAEFPKEGPSILRIQQVVRGDSAAYFCASSPEMNTEAFFGQGTRLTVV.